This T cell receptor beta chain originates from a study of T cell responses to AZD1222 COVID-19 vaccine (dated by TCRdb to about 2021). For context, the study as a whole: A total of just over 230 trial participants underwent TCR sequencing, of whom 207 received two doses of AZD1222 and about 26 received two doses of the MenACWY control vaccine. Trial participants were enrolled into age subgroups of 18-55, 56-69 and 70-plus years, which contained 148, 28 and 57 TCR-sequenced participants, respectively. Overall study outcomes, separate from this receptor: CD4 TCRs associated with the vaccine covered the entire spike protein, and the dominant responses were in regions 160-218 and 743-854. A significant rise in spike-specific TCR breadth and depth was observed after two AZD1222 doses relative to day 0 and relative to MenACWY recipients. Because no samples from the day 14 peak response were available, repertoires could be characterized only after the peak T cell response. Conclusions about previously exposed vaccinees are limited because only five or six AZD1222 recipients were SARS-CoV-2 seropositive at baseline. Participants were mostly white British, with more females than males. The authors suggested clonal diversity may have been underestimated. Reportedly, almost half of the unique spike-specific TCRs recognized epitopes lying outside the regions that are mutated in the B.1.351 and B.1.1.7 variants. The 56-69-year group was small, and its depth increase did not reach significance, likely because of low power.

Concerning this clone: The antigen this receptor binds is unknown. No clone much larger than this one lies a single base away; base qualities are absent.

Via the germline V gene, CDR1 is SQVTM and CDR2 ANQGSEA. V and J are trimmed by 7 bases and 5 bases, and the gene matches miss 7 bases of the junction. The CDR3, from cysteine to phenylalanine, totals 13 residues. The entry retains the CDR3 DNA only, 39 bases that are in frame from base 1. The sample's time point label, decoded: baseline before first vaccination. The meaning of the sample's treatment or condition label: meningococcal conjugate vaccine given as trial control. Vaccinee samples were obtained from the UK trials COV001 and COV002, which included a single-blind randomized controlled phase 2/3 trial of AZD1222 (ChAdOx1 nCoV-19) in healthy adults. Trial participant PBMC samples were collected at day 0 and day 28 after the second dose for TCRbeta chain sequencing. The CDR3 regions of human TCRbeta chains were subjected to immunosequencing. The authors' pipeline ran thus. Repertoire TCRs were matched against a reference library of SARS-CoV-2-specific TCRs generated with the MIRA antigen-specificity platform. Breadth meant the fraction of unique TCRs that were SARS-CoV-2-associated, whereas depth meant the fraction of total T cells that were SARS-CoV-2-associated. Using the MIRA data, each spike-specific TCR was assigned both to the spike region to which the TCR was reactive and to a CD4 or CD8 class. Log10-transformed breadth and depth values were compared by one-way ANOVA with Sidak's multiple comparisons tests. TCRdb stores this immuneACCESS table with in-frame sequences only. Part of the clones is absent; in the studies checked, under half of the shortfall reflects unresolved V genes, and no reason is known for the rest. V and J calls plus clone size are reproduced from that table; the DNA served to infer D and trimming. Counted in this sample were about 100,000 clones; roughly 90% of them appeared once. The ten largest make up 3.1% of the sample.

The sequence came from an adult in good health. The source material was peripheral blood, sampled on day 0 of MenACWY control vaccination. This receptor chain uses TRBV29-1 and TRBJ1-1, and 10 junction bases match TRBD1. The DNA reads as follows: TGCAGCGGGTTGACAGGGGGCTCGACTGAAGCTTTCTTT. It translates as CSGLTGGSTEAFF.